Detailed here is one T cell receptor (beta chain). Its specific antigen is unknown. There are no base qualities to consult, and no much larger clone falls within one base. Genomic DNA was extracted from sorted cells for sequencing of the TCRbeta CDR3 region. The immunoSEQ Assay was used for sequencing of TCRbeta CDR3 regions. The table was pulled from immuneACCESS by TCRdb, which kept in-frame rearrangements only. Such tables lose some clones; where checked, under half of the loss comes from unresolved V genes, and the rest has no known cause. The sample table contains some 18,000 clones; only one count was recorded for about 80% of them. The ten largest clones represent about 14% of the sample. The entry originates in a study of OX40 agonist ivuxolimab in advanced cancers. About the investigation overall: The costimulatory receptor OX40 (CD134) was targeted by ivuxolimab, a fully human IgG2 agonistic monoclonal antibody. The dose-escalation cohort was around 83% male with a mean age of about 54 years, ranging from roughly 23 to 79. Intravenous ivuxolimab was administered to patients every 2 weeks at six dose levels: 0.01, 0.1, 0.3, 1.5, 3 and 10 mg/kg. The paper describes the monotherapy dose-escalation part (N of about 47 patients) of the phase I trial of ivuxolimab. Of the approximately 54 patients in dose escalation, 19 had hepatocellular carcinoma, around 15 had melanoma, 9 had renal cell carcinoma and 9 had head and neck cancer. The purpose of peripheral TCRbeta sequencing was to test whether ivuxolimab changed TCR sequence diversity and led to clonal T-cell expansion. Three dose-escalation patients achieved partial responses, one with hepatocellular carcinoma and two with cutaneous melanoma. Patients were allowed to have had prior anti-PD-1, anti-PD-L1 or anti-CTLA-4 therapy, and 30% to 50% of the dose-escalation patients had previously received checkpoint inhibitors.

The trial excluded patients who had a history of autoimmune disease or were on systemic immunosuppression. Peripheral blood for TCR sequencing was collected from all dose cohorts at baseline, on cycle 4 day 1, and on cycle 7 day 1. Samples came from an open-label, multicenter, first-in-human phase I dose-escalation trial of ivuxolimab. Adults with locally advanced or metastatic melanoma, renal cell carcinoma, hepatocellular carcinoma or head and neck squamous cell carcinoma were enrolled in the trial. Before TCR sequencing, CD4+ T cells and CD8+ T cells from peripheral blood were sorted into separate populations. Beyond this particular receptor, the publication reports: At doses of 0.1 to 3.0 mg/kg, clonal expansion of both CD4+ and CD8+ blood T cells was observed from baseline to week 6. The antigen specificity of the clonally expanded peripheral T cells was not determined. After ivuxolimab, CD8+ T cells had more expanded clones than CD4+ T cells on average. Low levels of normalized T-cell clonal expansion were also seen in some patients who did not respond. In partial responders in the 0.1-3.0 mg/kg groups, normalized peripheral clonal expansion was found to be among the lowest, especially among CD8+ T cells.

The sequence was obtained from an adult with an advanced solid tumor such as melanoma, head and neck, liver or kidney cancer. This specimen was CD4+ or CD8+ T cells sorted from blood, taken in a trial of the OX40 agonist ivuxolimab.

The DNA sequence is as follows: TGTGCCAGCAGCGTTCCCGATCCTAACTATGGCTACACCTTC. It codes for CASSVPDPNYGYTF. The rearranged chain carries TRBV11-2 and TRBJ1-2; no confident D gene assignment can be made. Sequences SGHAT (CDR1) and FQNNGV (CDR2) are obtained from the germline V gene. The CDR3, cysteine through phenylalanine, is 14 amino acids long. Only the CDR3 portion is preserved as DNA: 42 bases, with reading frame beginning at the first base. V was cut back by 5 bases and J by 0 bases, leaving a gap of 10 bases between them.